The rows below give T cell receptor beta chains drawn from one sample of a study of shared clonotypes between healthy human individuals. The protocol was immunoSEQ multiplex PCR, while the TCRdb copy is restricted to in-frame clones and leaves out a portion. There are a few million clones in the sample; approximately 96% occur only once, and less than 0.15% lies in the top ten. The sequencing input was naive CD4+ T cells sorted from blood. The source is a man between 18 and 29 years old in good health. CDR3s include the opening cysteine and the closing phenylalanine or tryptophan. The order of the fields is J gene, clone size, D gene, V gene, CDR3 protein, CDR3 DNA. D genes are given only for firm matches. Expanded clones are given a class, and other clones once, few, many or no size at all.

j_call: TRBJ1-1
clone_size: NA
d_call: NA
v_call: TRBV6-1
cdr3_aa: CASRELYMNTEAFF
cdr3_nt: TGTGCCAGCAGGGAGCTTTATATGAACACTGAAGCTTTCTTT

j_call: TRBJ2-3
clone_size: few
d_call: NA
v_call: TRBV4-3
cdr3_aa: CASSQERTSSTDTQYF
cdr3_nt: TGCGCCAGCAGCCAAGAGCGGACCTCTAGCACAGATACGCAGTATTTT

j_call: TRBJ2-7
clone_size: NA
d_call: TRBD2
v_call: TRBV27
cdr3_aa: CASSLGAGGPNYEQYF
cdr3_nt: TGTGCCAGCAGTTTAGGAGCGGGAGGGCCCAACTACGAGCAGTACTTC

j_call: TRBJ1-5
clone_size: NA
d_call: NA
v_call: TRBV2
cdr3_aa: CASSGGTLTNQPQHF
cdr3_nt: TGTGCCAGCAGTGGAGGCACCCTCACAAATCAGCCCCAGCATTTT

j_call: TRBJ2-1
clone_size: NA
d_call: TRBD2
v_call: TRBV18
cdr3_aa: CASSSTSGREYEQFF
cdr3_nt: TGTGCCAGCTCATCGACTAGCGGGAGAGAGTATGAGCAGTTCTTC

j_call: TRBJ1-5
clone_size: NA
d_call: NA
v_call: TRBV28
cdr3_aa: CASNRVNQPQHF
cdr3_nt: TGTGCCAGCAACCGGGTGAATCAGCCCCAGCATTTT

j_call: TRBJ1-3
clone_size: NA
d_call: TRBD1
v_call: TRBV25-1
cdr3_aa: CASSDGQGVGNTIYF
cdr3_nt: TGTGCCAGCAGTGATGGACAGGGGGTAGGAAACACCATATATTTT

j_call: TRBJ2-7
clone_size: NA
d_call: NA
v_call: TRBV2
cdr3_aa: CASSDFTRGVVEQYF
cdr3_nt: TGTGCCAGCAGTGATTTTACCAGGGGTGTCGTCGAGCAGTACTTC

j_call: TRBJ1-1
clone_size: once
d_call: NA
v_call: TRBV4-1
cdr3_aa: CASSQGDRRNTEAFF
cdr3_nt: TGCGCCAGCAGCCAAGGGGATCGGAGGAACACTGAAGCTTTCTTT

j_call: TRBJ2-4
clone_size: NA
d_call: NA
v_call: TRBV7-9
cdr3_aa: CASSSRDTPGEKTIQYF
cdr3_nt: TGTGCCAGCAGCTCCAGGGACACCCCAGGGGAAAAAACCATTCAGTACTTC

j_call: TRBJ2-5
clone_size: NA
d_call: TRBD1
v_call: TRBV5-1
cdr3_aa: CASSPAGTGQETQYF
cdr3_nt: TGCGCCAGCAGCCCCGCCGGGACAGGTCAAGAGACCCAGTACTTC

j_call: TRBJ2-7
clone_size: NA
d_call: NA
v_call: TRBV4-1
cdr3_aa: CASSQRTVGIYEQYF
cdr3_nt: TGCGCCAGCAGCCAGCGGACAGTTGGGATTTACGAGCAGTACTTC

j_call: TRBJ2-1
clone_size: NA
d_call: TRBD2
v_call: TRBV6-6
cdr3_aa: CASSSIAGAGNEQFF
cdr3_nt: TGTGCCAGCAGCTCGATAGCGGGAGCAGGTAATGAGCAGTTCTTC

j_call: TRBJ1-4
clone_size: NA
d_call: NA
v_call: TRBV7-9
cdr3_aa: CASSLGRGTNEKLFF
cdr3_nt: TGTGCCAGCAGCTTAGGGCGGGGAACTAATGAAAAACTGTTTTTT

j_call: TRBJ2-7
clone_size: NA
d_call: TRBD2
v_call: TRBV27
cdr3_aa: CASSQMGGSYEQYF
cdr3_nt: TGTGCCAGCAGCCAGATGGGGGGGTCCTACGAGCAGTACTTC

j_call: TRBJ1-5
clone_size: NA
d_call: NA
v_call: TRBV6-1
cdr3_aa: CASSEASGNKPQHF
cdr3_nt: TGTGCCAGCAGTGAAGCATCAGGGAACAAGCCCCAGCATTTT

j_call: TRBJ1-1
clone_size: NA
d_call: NA
v_call: TRBV10-3
cdr3_aa: CAISESQKLMNTEAFF
cdr3_nt: TGTGCCATCAGCGAGAGTCAGAAGCTCATGAACACTGAAGCTTTCTTT

j_call: TRBJ2-1
clone_size: NA
d_call: NA
v_call: TRBV5-1
cdr3_aa: CASSRGAEAYNEQFF
cdr3_nt: TGCGCCAGCAGCCGAGGAGCGGAAGCCTACAATGAGCAGTTCTTC

j_call: TRBJ1-6
clone_size: NA
d_call: NA
v_call: TRBV5-1
cdr3_aa: CASSLDSEGNSPLHF
cdr3_nt: TGCGCCAGCAGCTTGGATTCCGAGGGAAATTCACCCCTCCACTTT

j_call: TRBJ1-1
clone_size: NA
d_call: TRBD1
v_call: TRBV6-1
cdr3_aa: CASRGQGMTEAFF
cdr3_nt: TGTGCCAGCAGAGGACAGGGGATGACTGAAGCTTTCTTT

j_call: TRBJ2-2
clone_size: NA
d_call: TRBD2
v_call: TRBV2
cdr3_aa: CASSGGRTSGIGELFF
cdr3_nt: TGTGCCAGCAGTGGGGGGAGGACTAGCGGGATTGGGGAGCTGTTTTTT

j_call: TRBJ2-3
clone_size: NA
d_call: TRBD1
v_call: TRBV5-1
cdr3_aa: CASSLGQGMINTQYF
cdr3_nt: TGCGCCAGCAGCTTGGGACAGGGTATGATAAATACGCAGTATTTT

j_call: TRBJ2-5
clone_size: NA
d_call: NA
v_call: TRBV30
cdr3_aa: CACSLGGGQETQYF
cdr3_nt: TGTGCCTGCTCCCTGGGAGGGGGGCAAGAGACCCAGTACTTC

j_call: TRBJ1-2
clone_size: once
d_call: NA
v_call: TRBV11-2
cdr3_aa: CASSLEAGNYGYTF
cdr3_nt: TGTGCCAGCAGCTTAGAGGCAGGGAACTATGGCTACACCTTC

j_call: TRBJ2-2
clone_size: NA
d_call: TRBD2
v_call: TRBV7-3
cdr3_aa: CASSLAGEGTGELFF
cdr3_nt: TGTGCCAGCAGCTTAGCTGGGGAGGGCACCGGGGAGCTGTTTTTT

j_call: TRBJ2-5
clone_size: NA
d_call: TRBD1
v_call: TRBV7-9
cdr3_aa: CASSPRLTGSETQYF
cdr3_nt: TGTGCCAGCAGCCCCCGCCTGACAGGGTCGGAGACCCAGTACTTC